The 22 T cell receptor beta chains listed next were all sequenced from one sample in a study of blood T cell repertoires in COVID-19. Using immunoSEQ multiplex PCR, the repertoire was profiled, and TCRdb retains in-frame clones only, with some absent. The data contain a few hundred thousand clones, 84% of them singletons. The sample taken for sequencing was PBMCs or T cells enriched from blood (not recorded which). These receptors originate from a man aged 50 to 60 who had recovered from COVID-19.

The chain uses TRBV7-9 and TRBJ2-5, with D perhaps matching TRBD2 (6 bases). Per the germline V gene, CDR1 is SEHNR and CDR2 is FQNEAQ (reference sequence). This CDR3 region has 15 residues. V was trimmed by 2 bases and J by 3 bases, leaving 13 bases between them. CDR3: CASSLSRSGEETQYF. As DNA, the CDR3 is TGTGCCAGCAGCTTAAGTAGGTCGGGGGAAGAGACCCAGTACTTC.

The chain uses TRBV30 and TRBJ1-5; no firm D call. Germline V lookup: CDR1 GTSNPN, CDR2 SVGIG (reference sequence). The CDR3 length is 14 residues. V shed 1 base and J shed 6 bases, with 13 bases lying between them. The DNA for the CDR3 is TGTGCCTGGAGTGGTTTACGAGGCGGTCAGCCCCAGCATTTT. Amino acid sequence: CAWSGLRGGQPQHF.

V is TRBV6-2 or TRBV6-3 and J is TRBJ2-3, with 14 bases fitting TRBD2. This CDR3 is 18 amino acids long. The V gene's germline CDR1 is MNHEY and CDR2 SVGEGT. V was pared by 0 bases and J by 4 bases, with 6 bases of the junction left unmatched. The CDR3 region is CASSYSTSGRGGADTQYF. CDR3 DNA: TGTGCCAGCAGTTACTCGACTAGCGGGAGGGGGGGGGCAGATACGCAGTATTTT.

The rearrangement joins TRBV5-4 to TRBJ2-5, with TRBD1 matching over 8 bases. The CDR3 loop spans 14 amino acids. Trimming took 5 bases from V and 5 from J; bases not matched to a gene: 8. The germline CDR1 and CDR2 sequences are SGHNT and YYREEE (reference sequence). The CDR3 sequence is CASRSDRVVETQYF. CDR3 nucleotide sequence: TGTGCCAGCAGATCGGACAGGGTGGTTGAGACCCAGTACTTC.

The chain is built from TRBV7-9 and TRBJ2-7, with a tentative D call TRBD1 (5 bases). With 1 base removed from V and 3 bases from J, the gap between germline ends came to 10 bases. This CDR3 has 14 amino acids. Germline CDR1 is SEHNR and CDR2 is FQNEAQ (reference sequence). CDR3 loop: CASSLDTGNYEQYF. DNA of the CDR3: TGTGCCAGCAGCTTAGATACAGGAAACTACGAGCAGTACTTC.

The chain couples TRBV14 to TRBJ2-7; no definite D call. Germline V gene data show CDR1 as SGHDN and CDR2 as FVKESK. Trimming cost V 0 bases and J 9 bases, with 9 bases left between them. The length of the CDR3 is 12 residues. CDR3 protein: CASSQDRRVQYF. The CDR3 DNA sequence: TGTGCCAGCAGCCAAGATAGAAGAGTGCAGTACTTC. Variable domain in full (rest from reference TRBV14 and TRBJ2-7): EAGVTQFPSHSVIEKGQTVTLRCDPISGHDNLYWYRRVMGKEIKFLLHFVKESKQDESGMPNNRFLAERTGGTYSTLKVQPAELEDSGVYFCASSQDRRVQYFGPGTRLTVT.

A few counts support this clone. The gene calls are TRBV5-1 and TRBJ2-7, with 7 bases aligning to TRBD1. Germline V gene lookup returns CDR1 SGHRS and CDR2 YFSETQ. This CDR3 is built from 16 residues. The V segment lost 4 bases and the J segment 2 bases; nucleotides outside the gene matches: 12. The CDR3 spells CASSIARQGDPYEQYF. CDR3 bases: TGCGCCAGCAGCATAGCCCGACAGGGAGATCCCTACGAGCAGTACTTC.

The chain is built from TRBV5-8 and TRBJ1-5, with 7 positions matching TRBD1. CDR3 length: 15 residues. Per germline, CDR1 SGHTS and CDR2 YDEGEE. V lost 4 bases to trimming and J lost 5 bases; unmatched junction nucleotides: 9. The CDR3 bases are TGTGCCAGCAGCAAGGGACAGAAAAGGGATCAGCCCCAGCATTTT. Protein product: CASSKGQKRDQPQHF.

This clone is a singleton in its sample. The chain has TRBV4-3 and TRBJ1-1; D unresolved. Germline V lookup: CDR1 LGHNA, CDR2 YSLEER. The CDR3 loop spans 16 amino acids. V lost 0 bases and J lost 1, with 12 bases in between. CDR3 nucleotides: TGCGCCAGCAGCCAAGATCTTTCAGGCCCGAACACTGAAGCTTTCTTT. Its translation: CASSQDLSGPNTEAFF.

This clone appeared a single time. For the CDR3, the DNA is TGTGCCAGCAGTTTCCCCGGGACAGTAGGTGAAAAACTGTTTTTT. As protein: CASSFPGTVGEKLFF. This chain connects TRBV28 to TRBJ1-4; 7 nucleotides agree with TRBD1. J was trimmed by 7 bases and V by 3 bases; bases with no gene match: 8. Germline CDR1 is MDHEN and CDR2 is SYDVKM. The CDR3 totals 15 residues.

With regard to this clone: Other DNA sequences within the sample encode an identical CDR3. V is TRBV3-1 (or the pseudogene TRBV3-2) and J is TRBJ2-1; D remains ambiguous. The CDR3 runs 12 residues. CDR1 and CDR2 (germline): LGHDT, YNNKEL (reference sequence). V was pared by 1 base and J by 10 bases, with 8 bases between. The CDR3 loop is CASSQVAGEQFF. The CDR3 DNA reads TGTGCCAGCAGCCAAGTAGCCGGGGAGCAGTTCTTC.

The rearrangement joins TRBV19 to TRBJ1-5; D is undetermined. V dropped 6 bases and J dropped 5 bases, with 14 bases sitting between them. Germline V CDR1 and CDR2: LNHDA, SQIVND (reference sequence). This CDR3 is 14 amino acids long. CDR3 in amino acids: CASSTRSRDQPQHF. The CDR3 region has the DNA TGTGCCAGTAGCACGCGGTCCCGCGATCAGCCCCAGCATTTT.

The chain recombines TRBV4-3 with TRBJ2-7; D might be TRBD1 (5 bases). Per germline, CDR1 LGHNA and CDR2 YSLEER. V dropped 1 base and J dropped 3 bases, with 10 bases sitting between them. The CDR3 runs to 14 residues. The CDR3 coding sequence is TGCGCCAGCAGCCAAGTGGGCAGGGACTACGAGCAGTACTTC. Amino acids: CASSQVGRDYEQYF.

The CDR3 DNA is TGTGCCAGCAGCGTAGAGGCGGGAGACAGGTTGGGCACTGAAGCTTTCTTT. The encoded protein is CASSVEAGDRLGTEAFF. The chain carries TRBV9 and TRBJ1-1; D may be TRBD1 (6 bases). With 0 bases removed from V and 4 bases from J, the gap between germline ends came to 19 bases. The CDR3 spans 17 residues. Per the germline V gene, CDR1 is SGDLS and CDR2 is YYNGEE.

The CDR3 sequence: CATGRDGEAFF. The CDR3 coding sequence is TGTGCCACGGGGAGGGATGGTGAAGCTTTCTTT. V and J are TRBV7-2 and TRBJ1-1; no definite D call. The CDR3 is 11 residues long. Germline CDR1 is SGHTA and CDR2 is FQGNSA. V shed 10 bases and J shed 7 bases, with 13 bases lying between them.

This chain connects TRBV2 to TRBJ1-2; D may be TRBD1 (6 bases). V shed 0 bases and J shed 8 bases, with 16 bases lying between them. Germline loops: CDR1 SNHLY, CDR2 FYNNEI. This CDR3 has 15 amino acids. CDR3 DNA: TGTGCCAGCAGTGAAGCCCTGTCAGGGGCGGAAGGCTACACCTTC. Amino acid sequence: CASSEALSGAEGYTF.

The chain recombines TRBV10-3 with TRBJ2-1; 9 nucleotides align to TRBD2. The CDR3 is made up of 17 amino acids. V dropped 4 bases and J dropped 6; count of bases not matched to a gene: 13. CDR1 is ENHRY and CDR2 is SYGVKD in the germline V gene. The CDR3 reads CAISGGTSSTTANEQFF. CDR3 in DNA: TGTGCCATCAGTGGGGGGACTAGCTCGACTACTGCCAATGAGCAGTTCTTC.

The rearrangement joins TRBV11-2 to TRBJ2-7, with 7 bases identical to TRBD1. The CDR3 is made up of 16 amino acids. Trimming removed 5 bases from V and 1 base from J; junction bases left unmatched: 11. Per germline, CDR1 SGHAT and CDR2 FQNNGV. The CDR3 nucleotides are TGTGCCAGCAGCGCCAGACAGGGAGAGGGATCCTACGAGCAGTACTTC. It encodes CASSARQGEGSYEQYF.

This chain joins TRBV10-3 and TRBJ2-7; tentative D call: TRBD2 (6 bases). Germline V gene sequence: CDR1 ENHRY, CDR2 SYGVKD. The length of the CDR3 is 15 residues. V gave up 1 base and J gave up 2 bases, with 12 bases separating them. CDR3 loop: CAISELNSGTYEQYF. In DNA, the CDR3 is TGTGCCATCAGTGAGTTGAATAGCGGAACCTACGAGCAGTACTTC.

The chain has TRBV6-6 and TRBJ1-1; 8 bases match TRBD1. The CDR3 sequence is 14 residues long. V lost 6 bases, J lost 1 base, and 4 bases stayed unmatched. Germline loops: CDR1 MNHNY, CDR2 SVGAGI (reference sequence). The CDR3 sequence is CASSAGQGNTEAFF. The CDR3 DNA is TGTGCCAGCAGCGCTGGACAGGGGAACACTGAAGCTTTCTTT.

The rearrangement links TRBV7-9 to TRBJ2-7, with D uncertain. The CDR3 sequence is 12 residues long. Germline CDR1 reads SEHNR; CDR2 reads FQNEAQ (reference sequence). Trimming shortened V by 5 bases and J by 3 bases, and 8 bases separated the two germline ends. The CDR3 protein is CASSQPGYEQYF. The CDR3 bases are TGTGCCAGCAGCCAACCCGGCTACGAGCAGTACTTC. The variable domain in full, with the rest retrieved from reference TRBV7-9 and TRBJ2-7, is DTGVSQNPRHKITKRGQNVTFRCDPISEHNRLYWYRQTLGQGPEFLTYFQNEAQLEKSRLLSDRFSAERPKGSFSTLEIQRTEQGDSAMYLCASSQPGYEQYFGPGTRLTVT.

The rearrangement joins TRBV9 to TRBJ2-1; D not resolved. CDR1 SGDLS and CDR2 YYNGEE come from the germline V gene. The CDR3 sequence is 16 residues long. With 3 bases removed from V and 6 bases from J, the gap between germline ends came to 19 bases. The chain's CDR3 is CASSAQPGPGVNEQFF. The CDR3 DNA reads TGTGCCAGCAGCGCCCAGCCGGGTCCCGGAGTCAATGAGCAGTTCTTC.